This is a list of T cell receptor beta chains from one sample in a study of shared clonotypes between healthy human individuals. Sequencing used immunoSEQ multiplex PCR; TCRdb keeps in-frame clones, though not all of them. Among around 2.5 million clones listed, 80% to 95% were seen once. Sequencing used naive CD4+ T cells from PBMCs. Every receptor here comes from a man aged 18-30 years in good health. Some clones in this sample may be carry-over from other donors' samples. Each CDR3 is given with its conserved first and last residue. Each record gives: D gene, J gene, clone size, V gene, CDR3 DNA, CDR3 protein. The D gene is left open where the match is weak. Expanded clones are given a class, and other clones once, few, many or no size at all.

D: TRBD1
J: TRBJ1-2
size: -
V: TRBV28
DNA: TGTGCCAGCAGTAGGACAGGGGGCCTCGTTCAATATGGCTACACCTTC
CDR3: CASSRTGGLVQYGYTF

D: TRBD2
J: TRBJ2-7
size: -
V: TRBV9
DNA: TGTGCCAGCAGCCCAGATCTAGCGGAGGGGACCTACGAGCAGTACTTC
CDR3: CASSPDLAEGTYEQYF

D: -
J: TRBJ1-2
size: -
V: TRBV19
DNA: TGTGCCAGTACCCCTACCCCACCATACGGGGGCTATGGCTACACCTTC
CDR3: CASTPTPPYGGYGYTF

D: -
J: TRBJ1-6
size: -
V: TRBV5-6
DNA: TGTGCCAGCAGCTTAGTTCCAGGGGTCAATTCACCCCTCCACTTT
CDR3: CASSLVPGVNSPLHF

D: -
J: TRBJ2-7
size: -
V: TRBV30
DNA: TGTGCCTGGAGTCAGGGAGTCTCCTACGAGCAGTACTTC
CDR3: CAWSQGVSYEQYF

D: -
J: TRBJ2-1
size: -
V: TRBV7-2
DNA: TGTGCCAGCAGCAACGTGGGGACGGGTGAGCAGTTCTTC
CDR3: CASSNVGTGEQFF

D: -
J: TRBJ2-1
size: -
V: TRBV28
DNA: TGTGCCAGCAGTTTTTCGAGGACCCGAGGAGGGGAGCAGTTCTTC
CDR3: CASSFSRTRGGEQFF

D: -
J: TRBJ1-3
size: once
V: TRBV10-3
DNA: TGTGCCATCAGCCCGGACACCCGCTCTGGAAACACCATATATTTT
CDR3: CAISPDTRSGNTIYF

D: TRBD2
J: TRBJ2-3
size: -
V: TRBV7-2
DNA: TGTGCCAGCAGCTTCCCTCGGGGCGGGAGATATAGCACAGATACGCAGTATTTT
CDR3: CASSFPRGGRYSTDTQYF

D: TRBD1
J: TRBJ2-1
size: -
V: TRBV30
DNA: TGTGCCTGGGGGTGGGACAGCTACAATGAGCAGTTCTTC
CDR3: CAWGWDSYNEQFF

D: TRBD1
J: TRBJ1-1
size: -
V: TRBV18
DNA: TGTGCCAGCTCACCCGGGACAGACACTGAAGCTTTCTTT
CDR3: CASSPGTDTEAFF

D: -
J: TRBJ1-4
size: -
V: TRBV2
DNA: TGTGCCAGCAGTGATTCAAGAGCAACTAATGAAAAACTGTTTTTT
CDR3: CASSDSRATNEKLFF

D: -
J: TRBJ1-5
size: -
V: TRBV6-5
DNA: TGTGCCAGCAGTTACGACGTTGGGAGTGGACAGCCCCAGCATTTT
CDR3: CASSYDVGSGQPQHF

D: -
J: TRBJ1-4
size: -
V: TRBV5-8
DNA: TGTGCCAGCACCCCCGGGAGGGCGTTTGAAAAACTGTTTTTT
CDR3: CASTPGRAFEKLFF

D: -
J: TRBJ2-5
size: -
V: TRBV7-9
DNA: TGTGCCAGCAGCTTCGACCCCCGAGTGGACTTC
CDR3: CASSFDPRVDF

D: -
J: TRBJ2-2
size: -
V: TRBV29-1
DNA: TGCAGCGTTATACCGATCGCGAACACCGGGGAGCTGTTTTTT
CDR3: CSVIPIANTGELFF

D: -
J: TRBJ2-3
size: once
V: TRBV5-1
DNA: TGCGCCAGCAGCGGGGGAGGTACAGATACGCAGTATTTT
CDR3: CASSGGGTDTQYF

D: TRBD1
J: TRBJ1-1
size: -
V: TRBV2
DNA: TGTGCCAGCAGGGATAGTACAGGGGCTGCTGAAGCTTTCTTT
CDR3: CASRDSTGAAEAFF

D: -
J: TRBJ2-7
size: -
V: TRBV21-1
DNA: TGTGCCAGCAGCAAAAGGTGCCGCCACTTGGTTTACGAGCAGTACTTC
CDR3: CASSKRCRHLVYEQYF

D: -
J: TRBJ2-1
size: -
V: TRBV29-1
DNA: TGCAGCGTTGATACAGCGACGTCCTACAATGAGCAGTTCTTC
CDR3: CSVDTATSYNEQFF

D: TRBD1
J: TRBJ2-7
size: once
V: TRBV4-1
DNA: TGCGCCAGTAATAAACAGGGGCCGGGATCCTACGAGCAGTACTTC
CDR3: CASNKQGPGSYEQYF

D: TRBD1
J: TRBJ2-7
size: -
V: TRBV30
DNA: TGTGCCTGGAGTGTATTAGGACAGGAGTACGAGCAGTACTTC
CDR3: CAWSVLGQEYEQYF

D: TRBD1
J: TRBJ1-1
size: few
V: TRBV6-1
DNA: TGTGCCAGCAGTGGGGGAGAGGGACAGGGGTTCTACGAAGCTTTCTTT
CDR3: CASSGGEGQGFYEAFF

D: -
J: TRBJ1-5
size: -
V: TRBV28
DNA: TGTGCCACTACGGAAGGTTTGCAGCCCCAGCATTTT
CDR3: CATTEGLQPQHF

D: -
J: TRBJ1-3
size: once
V: TRBV11-2
DNA: TGTGCCAGCAGTTTGCCATTTGCTAGCTCTGGAAACACCATATATTTT
CDR3: CASSLPFASSGNTIYF

D: TRBD2
J: TRBJ2-7
size: -
V: TRBV6-6
DNA: TGTGCCAGCAGTACCGGGACTAGCGGCCTCTACGAGCAGTACTTC
CDR3: CASSTGTSGLYEQYF

D: -
J: TRBJ2-1
size: -
V: TRBV7-8
DNA: TGTGCCAGCAGCTTAGAACGGGCCGGCGATGAGCAGTTCTTC
CDR3: CASSLERAGDEQFF

D: -
J: TRBJ1-1
size: -
V: TRBV5-4
DNA: TGTGCCAGCAGCTTTAAGGGCCAGAACACTGAAGCTTTCTTT
CDR3: CASSFKGQNTEAFF

D: -
J: TRBJ2-2
size: -
V: TRBV2
DNA: TGTGCCAGCAAGGGCCCCGAGGGGACCGGGGAGCTGTTTTTT
CDR3: CASKGPEGTGELFF

D: TRBD1
J: TRBJ2-3
size: -
V: TRBV4-1
DNA: TGCGCCAGCAGCCCAGGGGGAGCACAAGATACGCAGTATTTT
CDR3: CASSPGGAQDTQYF

D: -
J: TRBJ2-3
size: -
V: TRBV21-1
DNA: TGTGCCAGCAGTAAAATGGGCCCTTCACAGGGACGGGAATCCACAGATACGCAGTATTTT
CDR3: CASSKMGPSQGRESTDTQYF

D: -
J: TRBJ2-1
size: -
V: TRBV11-2
DNA: TGTGCCAGCAGCCCGTCGATCGGTGAGCAGTTCTTC
CDR3: CASSPSIGEQFF

D: -
J: TRBJ2-1
size: -
V: TRBV6-1
DNA: TGTGCCAGCAGTGAAGCCCGCCTAGCGAGCTACAATGAGCAGTTCTTC
CDR3: CASSEARLASYNEQFF

D: -
J: TRBJ1-2
size: -
V: TRBV2
DNA: TGTGCCAGCAGTGAAGAACAGCTTTTATTCTATGGCTACACCTTC
CDR3: CASSEEQLLFYGYTF

D: -
J: TRBJ2-1
size: -
V: TRBV11-3
DNA: TGTGCCAGCAGCTTCAGTTTCGGGCTGGGGAATGAGCAGTTCTTC
CDR3: CASSFSFGLGNEQFF

D: -
J: TRBJ1-3
size: -
V: TRBV19
DNA: TGTGCCAGTAGTATAGGCGGGGCTGGAAACACCATATATTTT
CDR3: CASSIGGAGNTIYF

D: -
J: TRBJ2-7
size: -
V: TRBV28
DNA: TGTGCCAGCAGCCCGGGACGGGGAGTTGAGCAGTACTTC
CDR3: CASSPGRGVEQYF

D: -
J: TRBJ2-7
size: -
V: TRBV14
DNA: TGTGCCAGCAGCCATCAACTCGGGACTCTTGAAGAGCAGTACTTC
CDR3: CASSHQLGTLEEQYF

D: TRBD2
J: TRBJ2-7
size: -
V: TRBV9
DNA: TGTGCCAGCAGCGTAGGTGGAGTAGCGGGAGTATTAGAGCAGTACTTC
CDR3: CASSVGGVAGVLEQYF

D: TRBD2
J: TRBJ2-1
size: -
V: TRBV28
DNA: TGTGCCAGCAGTTTCGGGAGGAATGAGCAGTTCTTC
CDR3: CASSFGRNEQFF

D: -
J: TRBJ1-2
size: -
V: TRBV27
DNA: TGTGCCAGCAGTTCCCTGGGGGGCCAGGGGTATGGCTACACCTTC
CDR3: CASSSLGGQGYGYTF

D: -
J: TRBJ2-3
size: -
V: TRBV9
DNA: TGTGCCAGCAGCATATCTTCTGGCTCCTATTACACAGATACGCAGTATTTT
CDR3: CASSISSGSYYTDTQYF

D: -
J: TRBJ2-5
size: -
V: TRBV2
DNA: TGTGCCAGCAGTCCCCTCGGGACACCAGAAGAGACCCAGTACTTC
CDR3: CASSPLGTPEETQYF

D: -
J: TRBJ1-4
size: -
V: TRBV28
DNA: TGTGCCAGCAGTTTATCGTGGGCCCGACTCGAAAAACTGTTTTTT
CDR3: CASSLSWARLEKLFF

D: TRBD2
J: TRBJ2-5
size: -
V: TRBV5-1
DNA: TGCGCCAGCAGCAGCGGGACGGCGGTTGGTGAGACCCAGTACTTC
CDR3: CASSSGTAVGETQYF

D: -
J: TRBJ2-7
size: -
V: TRBV7-9
DNA: TGTGCCAGCAGCTTTATGGTATTGGGCGAGCAGTACTTC
CDR3: CASSFMVLGEQYF

D: -
J: TRBJ2-3
size: -
V: TRBV19
DNA: TGTGCCAGCGGAGCTTCCACAGATACGCAGTATTTT
CDR3: CASGASTDTQYF

D: -
J: TRBJ2-3
size: -
V: TRBV5-4
DNA: TGTGCCAGCAGACGATCGGGTCCGGGCACAGATACGCAGTATTTT
CDR3: CASRRSGPGTDTQYF

D: TRBD1
J: TRBJ1-4
size: -
V: TRBV4-1
DNA: TGCGCCAGCAGTTCCCGACAGGGAGGACGGCTAACCATTGAAAAACTGTTTTTT
CDR3: CASSSRQGGRLTIEKLFF

D: TRBD2
J: TRBJ2-7
size: -
V: TRBV7-9
DNA: TGTGCCAGCAGCCAGTGGGATAGCGGGAGAGGTTACGAGCAGTACTTC
CDR3: CASSQWDSGRGYEQYF

D: -
J: TRBJ2-7
size: -
V: TRBV6-5
DNA: TGTGCCAGCAGTTACTCGCAGGCTAGGGGGGAGCAGTACTTC
CDR3: CASSYSQARGEQYF

D: TRBD2
J: TRBJ2-5
size: once
V: TRBV5-1
DNA: TGCGCCAGCAGCGAGGGACTAGCGGGAGGGCGAGAGACCCAGTACTTC
CDR3: CASSEGLAGGRETQYF

D: -
J: TRBJ1-2
size: -
V: TRBV4-2
DNA: TGTGCCAGCAGCCAAGGGCAGGGGAGGCATGGCTACACCTTC
CDR3: CASSQGQGRHGYTF

D: -
J: TRBJ1-2
size: -
V: TRBV4-1
DNA: TGCGCCAGCAGCCGAGATCTACAGGGTAGGGGTGGCTACACCTTC
CDR3: CASSRDLQGRGGYTF

D: -
J: TRBJ2-7
size: -
V: TRBV28
DNA: TGTGCCAGCAGTTTACTGGGGGCTCTCTCCTACGAGCAGTACTTC
CDR3: CASSLLGALSYEQYF

D: -
J: TRBJ2-5
size: -
V: TRBV27
DNA: TGTGCCAGCAGTTTAAAGTCGGCAGCATGGGAGACCCAGTACTTC
CDR3: CASSLKSAAWETQYF

D: -
J: TRBJ2-2
size: -
V: TRBV5-1
DNA: TGCGCCAGCAGCCCCGACCTCCGACAGGTTACTAACACCGGGGAGCTGTTTTTT
CDR3: CASSPDLRQVTNTGELFF